The entry below gives a single T cell receptor (beta chain) sequence along with its context. Its antigen is still unknown. This specimen belongs to a study of Graves' ophthalmopathy and Graves' hyperthyroidism. RNA transcripts provided the template for amplifying TCR beta CDR3 regions. The workflow started with a first-round RT-PCR run with HTBI primers and then moved on to a second-round multiplex PCR. Each CDR3 protein is one row after TCRdb ran MiXCR on the multiplex PCR reads. Among approximately 160,000 distinct CDR3 sequences, 39% were seen once, and the ten largest hold 7.5% to 10%. Study findings and constraints: Researchers report that a 13-signature model separated ophthalmopathy from stable hyperthyroidism, posting about 88% sensitivity and about 82% specificity. The model achieved 70.59% sensitivity and less than 85% specificity for ophthalmopathy progression. Clonotypes were expanded in thyroid at above 0.001 frequency, and most also appeared in blood.

CDR1 and CDR2 from the germline V gene are KGHDR and SFDVKD. The trim removed 4 bases at V and 6 bases at J, leaving 7 bases unmatched. This CDR3 contains 14 residues. The source of this sequence is a man aged 30-40 years with Graves' ophthalmopathy. The specimen sequenced was peripheral blood. V and J are TRBV24-1 and TRBJ1-1; 7 bases match TRBD1. The CDR3 is CATSDTGDLAEAFF. In DNA form, the CDR3 reads TGTGCCACCAGTGACACAGGGGATTTGGCTGAAGCTTTCTTT.